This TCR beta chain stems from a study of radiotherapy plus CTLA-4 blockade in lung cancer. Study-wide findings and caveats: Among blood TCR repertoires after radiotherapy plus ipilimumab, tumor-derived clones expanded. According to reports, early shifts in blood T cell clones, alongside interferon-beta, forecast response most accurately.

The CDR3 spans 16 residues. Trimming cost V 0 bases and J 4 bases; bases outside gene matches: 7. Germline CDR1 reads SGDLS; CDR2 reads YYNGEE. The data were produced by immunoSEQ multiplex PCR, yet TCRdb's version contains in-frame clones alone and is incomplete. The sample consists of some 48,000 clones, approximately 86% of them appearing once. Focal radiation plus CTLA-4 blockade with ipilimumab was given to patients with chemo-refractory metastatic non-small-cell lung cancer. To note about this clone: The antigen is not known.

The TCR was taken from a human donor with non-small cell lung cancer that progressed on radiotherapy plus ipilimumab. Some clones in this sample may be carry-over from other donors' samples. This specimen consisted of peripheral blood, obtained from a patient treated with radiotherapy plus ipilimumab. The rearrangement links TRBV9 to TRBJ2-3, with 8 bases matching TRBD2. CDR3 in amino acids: CASSVALAGGADTQYF. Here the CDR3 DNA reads TGTGCCAGCAGCGTAGCCCTAGCGGGTGGGGCAGATACGCAGTATTTT.